This T cell receptor (beta chain) was captured in a study of shared clonotypes between healthy human individuals. The study's findings and limits: Clonotypes not shared had lower generation probabilities than those common to all four donors. It was expected that sequencing depth would affect clonotype sharing among donors.

A note on this clone: Its specificity is not known.

The run depth of the assay was deep. Study processing details: ImmunoSEQ output lacked quality scores and full-length reads, limiting matched filtering. The repertoire was sequenced with immunoSEQ multiplex PCR; TCRdb's copy has only in-frame clones and lacks some. V and J calls and clone size are as listed in that table; D and trimming were resolved from the DNA. The table records about 1.5 million clones, over 95% of them present only once. CDR3 length: 15 residues. The V and J ends lost 0 bases and 0 bases respectively, with 8 bases between them. Germline lookup yields CDR1 SGHNT and CDR2 YYREEE (reference sequence).

The sequencing sample was made of naive CD4+ T cells sorted from blood. Subset defined: CD45RA+ positively selected. The J gene is TRBJ2-3, the V gene TRBV5-4; D is ambiguous. This TCR derives from a man under 40 in good health. The CDR3, as DNA: TGTGCCAGCAGCTTGGAACCTTCCAGCACAGATACGCAGTATTTT. Protein: CASSLEPSSTDTQYF. Supplemented by reference TRBV5-4 and TRBJ2-3, the full variable domain reads ETGVTQSPTHLIKTRGQQVTLRCSSQSGHNTVSWYQQALGQGPQFIFQYYREEENGRGNFPPRFSGLQFPNYSSELNVNALELDDSALYLCASSLEPSSTDTQYFGPGTRLTVL.